This TCR beta chain came from a study of cytomegalovirus exposure and HLA in healthy donors. About the research overall: In terms of ancestry, the Caucasian-associated cluster contained 81% of the roughly 400 genotyped donors.

Whole-study results and caveats: The classifier reportedly diagnosed cytomegalovirus status with high sensitivity and specificity. Researchers catalogued about 160 TCR beta chains as cytomegalovirus-associated.

This CDR3 is 15 amino acids long. Germline CDR1 reads SGHTA; CDR2 reads FQGNSA. Trimming at V came to 4 bases and at J to 1 base, leaving 5 bases not matched to a gene. The sample holds a few counts of this clone. Its specificity is unknown. This cohort consisted of healthy bone marrow donors. Use of 60 Vbeta and 13 Jbeta primers characterized the PCR. The data were produced by immunoSEQ multiplex PCR, yet TCRdb's version contains in-frame clones alone and is incomplete. The sample records roughly 120,000 clones, 80% to 90% being singletons. The TCR originated in a male donor in good health and CMV-seropositive. The sample consisted of PBMCs. The rearrangement uses TRBV7-2 and TRBJ2-3; TRBD2 agrees at 7 bases. The CDR3 is CASSYDSGGTDTQYF. DNA for the CDR3: TGTGCCAGCAGCTACGACAGCGGGGGCACAGATACGCAGTATTTT.